These T cell receptor beta chains were read from a single sample in a study of CD8 T cells in Susac syndrome. TCRdb re-derived calls from the immunoSEQ multiplex PCR reads in MiXCR, one entry per CDR3 protein. The table has about 160,000 distinct CDR3 sequences, roughly 93% seen once. The sequenced sample consisted of CD4+ T cells from PBMCs. Receptors were obtained from a human donor in good health. The conserved cysteine and the conserved F or W are not part of the CDR3 here. Some rows have no size entry. The others give once, few or many, or a class for an expanded clone.

V: TRBV7-3; J: TRBJ2-1; size: -; CDR3: ASSLRVGYGNEQF
V: TRBV12-3/TRBV12-4; J: TRBJ2-5; size: few; CDR3: ASSLARGETQY
V: TRBV2; J: TRBJ2-7; size: once; CDR3: ASIPGGYEQY
V: TRBV3-1; J: TRBJ1-1; size: -; CDR3: ASSRNQGNGAAF
V: TRBV10-3; J: TRBJ2-2; size: -; CDR3: AISGPAGAGELF
V: TRBV3-1; J: TRBJ2-1; size: -; CDR3: ASSPRPDNEQF
V: TRBV27; J: TRBJ1-2; size: -; CDR3: ASRGSELLA
V: TRBV24-1; J: TRBJ2-2; size: -; CDR3: ATSDSAEHTGELF
V: TRBV10-3; J: TRBJ2-5; size: -; CDR3: AISVFGGETQY
V: TRBV2; J: TRBJ1-6; size: -; CDR3: ASSSRTGGPPLH
V: TRBV12-3/TRBV12-4; J: TRBJ2-3; size: once; CDR3: ASSYGQDGTDTQY
V: TRBV6-5; J: TRBJ1-3; size: -; CDR3: ASSYSRAAWNTIY
V: TRBV7-8; J: TRBJ1-2; size: -; CDR3: ASSSGPGNYGYT
V: TRBV7-8; J: TRBJ1-5; size: -; CDR3: ASSLVAGSRQPQH